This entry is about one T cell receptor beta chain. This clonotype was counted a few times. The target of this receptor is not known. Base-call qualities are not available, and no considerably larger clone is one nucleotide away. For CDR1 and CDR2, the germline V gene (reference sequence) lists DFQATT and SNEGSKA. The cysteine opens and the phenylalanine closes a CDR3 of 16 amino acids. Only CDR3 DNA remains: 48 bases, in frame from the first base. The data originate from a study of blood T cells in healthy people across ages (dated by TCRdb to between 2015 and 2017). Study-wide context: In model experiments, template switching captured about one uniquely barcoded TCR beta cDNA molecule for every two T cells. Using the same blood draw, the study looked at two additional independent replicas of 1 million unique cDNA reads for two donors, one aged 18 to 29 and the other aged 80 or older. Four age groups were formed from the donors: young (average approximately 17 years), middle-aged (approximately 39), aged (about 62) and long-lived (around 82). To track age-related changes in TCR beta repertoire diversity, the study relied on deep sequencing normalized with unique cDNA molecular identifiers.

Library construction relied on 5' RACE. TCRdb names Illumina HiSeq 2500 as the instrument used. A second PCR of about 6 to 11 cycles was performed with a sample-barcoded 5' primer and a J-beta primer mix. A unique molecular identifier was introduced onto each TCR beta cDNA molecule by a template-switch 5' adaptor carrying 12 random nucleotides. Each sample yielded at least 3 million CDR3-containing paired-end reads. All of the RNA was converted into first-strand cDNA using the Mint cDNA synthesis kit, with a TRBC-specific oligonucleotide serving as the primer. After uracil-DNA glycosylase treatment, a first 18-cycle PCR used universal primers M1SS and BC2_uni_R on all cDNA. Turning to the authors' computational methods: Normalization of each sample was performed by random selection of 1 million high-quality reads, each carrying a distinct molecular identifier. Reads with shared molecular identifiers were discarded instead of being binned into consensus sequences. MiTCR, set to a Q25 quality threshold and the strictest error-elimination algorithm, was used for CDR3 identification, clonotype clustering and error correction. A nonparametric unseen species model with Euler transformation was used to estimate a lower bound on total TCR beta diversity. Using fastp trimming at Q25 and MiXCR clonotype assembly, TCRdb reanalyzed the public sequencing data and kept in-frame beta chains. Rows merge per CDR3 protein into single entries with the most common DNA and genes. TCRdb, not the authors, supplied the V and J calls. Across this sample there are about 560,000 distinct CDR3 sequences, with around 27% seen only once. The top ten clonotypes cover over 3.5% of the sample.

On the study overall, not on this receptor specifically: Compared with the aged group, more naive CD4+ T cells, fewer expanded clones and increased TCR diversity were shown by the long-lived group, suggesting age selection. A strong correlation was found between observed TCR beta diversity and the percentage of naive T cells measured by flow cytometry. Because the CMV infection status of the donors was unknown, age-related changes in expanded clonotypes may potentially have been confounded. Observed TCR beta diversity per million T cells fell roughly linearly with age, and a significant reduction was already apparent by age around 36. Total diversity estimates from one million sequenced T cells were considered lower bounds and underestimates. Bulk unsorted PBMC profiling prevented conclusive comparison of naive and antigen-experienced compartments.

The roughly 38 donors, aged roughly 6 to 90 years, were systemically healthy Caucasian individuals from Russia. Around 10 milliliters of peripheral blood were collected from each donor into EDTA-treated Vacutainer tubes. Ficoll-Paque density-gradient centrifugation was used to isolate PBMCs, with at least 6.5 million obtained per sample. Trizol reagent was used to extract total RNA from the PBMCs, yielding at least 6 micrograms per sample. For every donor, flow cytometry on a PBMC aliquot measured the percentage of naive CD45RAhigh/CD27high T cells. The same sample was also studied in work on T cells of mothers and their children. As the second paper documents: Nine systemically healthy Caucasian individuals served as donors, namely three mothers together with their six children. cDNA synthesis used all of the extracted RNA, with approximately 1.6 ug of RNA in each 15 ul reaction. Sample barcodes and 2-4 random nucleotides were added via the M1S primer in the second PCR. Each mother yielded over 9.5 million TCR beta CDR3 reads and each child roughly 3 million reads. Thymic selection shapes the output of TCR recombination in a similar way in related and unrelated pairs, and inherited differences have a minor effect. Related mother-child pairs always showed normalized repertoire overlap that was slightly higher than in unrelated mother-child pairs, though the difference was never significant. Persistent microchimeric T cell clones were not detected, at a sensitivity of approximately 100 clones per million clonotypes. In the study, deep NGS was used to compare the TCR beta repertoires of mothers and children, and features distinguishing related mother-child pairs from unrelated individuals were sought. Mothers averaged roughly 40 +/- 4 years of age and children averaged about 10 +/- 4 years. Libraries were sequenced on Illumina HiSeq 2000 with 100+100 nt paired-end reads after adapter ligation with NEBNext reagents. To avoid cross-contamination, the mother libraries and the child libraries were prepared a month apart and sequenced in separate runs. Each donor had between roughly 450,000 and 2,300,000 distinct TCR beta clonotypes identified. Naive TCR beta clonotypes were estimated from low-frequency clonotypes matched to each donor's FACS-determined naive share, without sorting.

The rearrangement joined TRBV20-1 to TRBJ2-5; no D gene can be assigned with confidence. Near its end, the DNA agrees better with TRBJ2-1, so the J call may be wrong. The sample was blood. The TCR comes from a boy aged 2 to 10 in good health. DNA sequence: TGCAGTGCTAGAGATCGCCGCTTAGGGCCTTACAATGAGCAGTTCTTC. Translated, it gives CSARDRRLGPYNEQFF.